A single T cell receptor (beta chain) is shown here with its context. The target of this receptor is not known. No much larger clonotype is one base removed from it; base qualities were not supplied. Inclusive of the bounding cysteine and phenylalanine, the CDR3 is 14 residues long. Solely the CDR3 DNA is kept, with 42 bases framed from the first base. Per the germline V gene, SGHRS is the CDR1 and YFSETQ is the CDR2. V is pared back by 0 bases and J by 6 bases, with 12 bases lying between the germline termini. The sample is drawn from a study of CD8+ T cells in alopecia areata (dated by TCRdb to between 2017 and 2018). Regarding the research as a whole: Treated patients were enrolled in an open-label pilot trial of oral tofacitinib at 5 to 10 mg twice daily for moderate-to-severe alopecia areata. Tofacitinib was administered for 6 to 18 months, and 6 months of follow-up off drug were then conducted to assess delayed response and recurrence. For the treated patients, the SALT score, which quantifies what percentage of scalp surface area is affected, served as the measure of disease severity. The study used high-throughput TCRbeta sequencing to examine T cell clonal expansion in alopecia areata, in both the C3H/HeJ mouse model and human patients. On the human side, TCRbeta sequencing was run on scalp tissue and on sorted CD4+ and CD8+ peripheral blood T cells from healthy controls and from alopecia areata patients with either patchy or totalis/universalis disease. RNA came from the PAXgene miRNA kit for fixed scalp, the miRNeasy kit for PBMCs, and the RNeasy kit for mouse skin. TCRbeta CDR3 regions were amplified by immunoSEQ multiplex PCR with 35 Vbeta forward and 13 Jbeta reverse primers. Scalp clonality was compared across normal scalp (n=4), patchy alopecia areata scalp (n=8), and alopecia totalis/universalis scalp (n=8). Tofacitinib-treated patients had biopsies at baseline and at 4 and 24 weeks of treatment, with a later scalp biopsy in several patients. The research as a whole found: Tofacitinib significantly lowered scalp clonality and the number of expanded CD8+ clones among the top 100 scalp clones. TCR sequences shared between patients were less clear than in mice, possibly partly because of HLA diversity in the patient population. Many expanded lesional clones persisted in scalp and blood during tofacitinib treatment, which may partly explain relapse after stopping treatment. Because the treated cohort was small and had just a single nonresponder, larger studies are needed to establish links between baseline CD8+ expansion and response. Compared with normal scalp, lesional scalp, particularly in alopecia totalis/universalis, had higher clonality and more expanded CD8+ clones, which suggests antigenic drive. Resident alphabeta T cells in normal human skin are also sequenced, complicating scalp TCR repertoire analysis, unlike mouse skin dominated by gammadelta T cells.

The treatment or condition label for this specimen denotes: oral pan-JAK inhibitor, 5-10 mg twice daily. Lesional scalp punch biopsies and peripheral blood were collected from alopecia areata patients. PBMCs were isolated by density centrifugation and stained for CD3, CD4 and CD8, after which CD4+ and CD8+ T cells were sorted on a FACSAria. The library came from the immunoSEQ multiplex PCR assay. RNA was extracted from all samples and reverse transcribed into cDNA, which served as template for TCR sequencing. SuperScript III was used to make first-strand cDNA, primed with a 2:1 mix of oligo-dT and random hexamers. A synthetic immune receptor repertoire was used to assess amplification bias, and residual bias was removed computationally. Under the source paper's analysis protocol: After raw reads were preprocessed to remove errors, the CDR3 was defined following IMGT conventions as running from the conserved cysteine to phenylalanine. To get clonality, Shannon entropy was normalized by log2 of the number of productive unique TCRs and the result was subtracted from 1. Whether scalp clones were CD4 or CD8 was inferred by matching scalp TCRbeta sequences against CD4 and CD8 repertoires sorted from blood. Entries here come from immuneACCESS through TCRdb and include only in-frame sequences with V and J called. Some clones fail to appear in such tables; in the studies checked, an unresolved V gene covers under half of the shortfall, and the cause of the remainder is unknown. That table is the source of V, J and clone size, and D and trimming were worked out from the DNA. The sample table holds nearly 95,000 clones, of which about 71% were seen once. The ten top clones hold 15% to 20% of the sample.

The sequence joins TRBV5-1 to TRBJ1-2, and possibly TRBD1, on 6 matching bases. Source: CD8+ T cells sorted from blood, taken at approximately week 44, from a patient treated with tofacitinib. The sequence came from a human donor with alopecia areata. The DNA reads as follows: TGCGCCAGCAGCTTGGCCCCGACAGGAGATGGCTACACCTTC. Its coded protein is CASSLAPTGDGYTF.